Below are 24 T cell receptor beta chains sequenced from a single sample in a study of CD8+CD57+ T cells in acquired aplastic anemia. Findings of the study overall: Total CD4+ and CD8+ pools in patients were more diverse than the CD8+CD57+ cells of those patients.

Genomic DNA acted as the template from which TCR beta VDJ combination and CDR3 sequence profiling were carried out. In TCRdb, the reads were re-called with MiXCR into one record per CDR3 protein. Here the sample spans roughly 16,000 distinct CDR3 sequences, 30% to 45% being singletons. The sequenced patients had an expansion of CD8+CD57+ cells seen by flow cytometry. These receptors have no identified antigens. Input material: CD8+CD57+ T cells sorted from PBMCs. Documented subset: bead-enriched CD8+CD57+ effector memory T cells from SAA patients. Source of these receptors: a human donor with aplastic anemia.

The V call is TRBV13, the J call TRBJ2-7; 10 positions agree with TRBD2. The CDR3 runs to 19 residues. The trim removed 4 bases at V and 0 bases at J, leaving 15 bases unmatched. Germline values: CDR1 PRHDT, CDR2 FYEKMQ (reference sequence). This chain's CDR3 is CASSSASGGAPPCSYEQYF. The CDR3 nucleotides are TGTGCCAGCAGCTCAGCTAGCGGGGGTGCACCTCCGTGCTCCTACGAGCAGTACTTC.

A note on this clonotype: One end of the junction varies from germline; a read error may be responsible. The chain employs TRBV15 and TRBJ2-1; 14 nucleotides line up with TRBD2. Germline V gene lookup returns CDR1 LNHNV and CDR2 YYDKDF (reference sequence). The CDR3 loop spans 19 amino acids. The CDR3 reads CATSAGLAGGPSSCNEQFF. DNA of the CDR3: TGTGCCACCAGCGCCGGACTAGCGGGAGGTCCCAGCTCCTGCAATGAGCAGTTCTTC.

V is TRBV20-1 and J is TRBJ2-7; 11 bases are shared with TRBD2. This CDR3 has 13 residues. Losses at the gene ends were 1 base for V and 4 bases for J; bases not matched to a gene: 0. Germline CDR1 DFQATT, CDR2 SNEGSKA (reference sequence). The CDR3 region has the DNA TGCAGTGCTAGAGGACTAGCGGGGTACGAGCAGTACGTC. Residues: CSARGLAGYEQYV.

The rearrangement links TRBV20-1 to TRBJ2-5; the D gene is possibly TRBD2 (5 bases). The germline CDR1 and CDR2 sequences are DFQATT and SNEGSKA (reference sequence). This CDR3 contains 14 residues. CDR3: CSSRAGGLQETQYF. The CDR3 coding sequence is TGCAGCTCTCGGGCGGGCGGGCTCCAAGAGACCCAGTACTTC.

This clonotype appeared a few times. This chain uses TRBV15 with TRBJ2-2; D gene uncertain. Germline V gene lookup returns CDR1 LNHNV and CDR2 YYDKDF (reference sequence). The CDR3 is 14 amino acids. The V gene lost 3 bases and the J gene lost 1 base, with 6 bases spanning the gap. The CDR3 loop reads CATSSVRNTGELFF. CDR3 nucleotide sequence: TGTGCCACCAGCAGTGTCAGGAACACCGGGGAGCTGTTTTTT.

This clonotype has more than one count but fewer than ten. The gene calls are TRBV10-1 and TRBJ2-3, with no clear D. This CDR3 contains 13 residues. Trimming shortened V by 4 bases and J by 2 bases, and 7 bases separated the two germline ends. Germline V gives CDR1 WNHNN, CDR2 SYGVQD (reference sequence). CDR3 sequence (DNA): TGCGCCAGCAGTGGCCCGGACACAGATACGCAGTATTTT. This gives the protein CASSGPDTDTQYF.

There are a few counts of this clonotype. The chain recombines TRBV5-1 with TRBJ2-3; 10 positions agree with TRBD1. J gave up 1 base and V 3 bases, and 14 bases lay outside the gene matches. The germline CDR1 and CDR2 sequences are SGHRS and YFSETQ. This CDR3 region has 19 residues. As DNA, the CDR3 is TGCGCCAGCAGCTCAATGCGGGGGACAGGGGTTTTTGGCACAGATACGCAGTATTTT. Its protein is CASSSMRGTGVFGTDTQYF.

This chain connects TRBV15 to TRBJ2-7, with 12 bases identical to TRBD1. This CDR3 is built from 17 residues. V trimming: 2 bases; J trimming: 7 bases; junction bases outside the gene matches: 12. Germline CDR1 LNHNV, CDR2 YYDKDF (reference sequence). The CDR3: CATSRPFPGQGALEQYF. For the CDR3, the DNA is TGTGCCACCAGCAGACCATTTCCGGGACAGGGGGCATTGGAGCAGTACTTC.

The genes are TRBV2 and TRBJ1-4; D remains ambiguous. Trimming shortened V by 4 bases and J by 8 bases, and 14 bases separated the two germline ends. Germline V gives CDR1 SNHLY, CDR2 FYNNEI. The length of the CDR3 is 14 residues. Here the CDR3 DNA reads TGTGCCAGCAGTGCAGGAACCTTGGTGGAAAAACTGTTTTTT. It translates to CASSAGTLVEKLFF.

This clonotype was seen ten or more times. The rearrangement uses TRBV2 and TRBJ2-7, with D hard to call. The CDR3 covers 12 residues. Germline V gene lookup returns CDR1 SNHLY and CDR2 FYNNEI. Trimming left V 0 bases short and J 4 bases short, with 4 bases between. CDR3 amino acids: CASSEAGYEQYF. The CDR3 nucleotides read TGTGCCAGCAGTGAAGCGGGTTACGAGCAGTACTTC.

This clonotype was seen ten or more times. For the CDR3, the DNA is TGTGCCAGCAGTGAAGGGCAGGCAGGCCAAAACAATGAGCAGTTCTTC. It is translated as CASSEGQAGQNNEQFF. V is TRBV2 and J is TRBJ2-1; no reliable D call. The CDR3 is 16 residues long. Deletions cut 1 base from V and 5 bases from J, with 15 bases between. Germline-derived CDR1 and CDR2 are SNHLY and FYNNEI.

V is TRBV24-1 and J is TRBJ1-4; 8 bases map to TRBD1. This CDR3 spans 17 amino acids. CDR1 is KGHDR, CDR2 SFDVKD, per germline. Germline trimming cut 3 bases from V and 0 bases from J; bases unmatched to any gene: 5. CDR3 nucleotides: TGTGCCACCAGTGATCCGCTGACAGGGGCAACTAATGAAAAACTGTTTTTT. Its translation is CATSDPLTGATNEKLFF.

In its sample, this clonotype was seen many times. The CDR3 sequence is CASSFHPSYEQYF. CDR3 nucleotides: TGTGCCAGCAGTTTCCATCCCAGCTACGAGCAGTACTTC. The genes are TRBV12-3 or TRBV12-4 and TRBJ2-7; D is unclear. The CDR3 loop spans 13 amino acids. V was clipped by 3 bases and J by 3 bases, with 9 bases between them.

This clonotype was counted between two and nine times. V is TRBV5-1 and J is TRBJ2-7, with TRBD2 matching over 13 bases. J was trimmed by 5 bases and V by 0 bases; bases with no gene match: 14. CDR1 is SGHRS and CDR2 is YFSETQ in the germline V gene. CDR3 size: 19 residues. CDR3 nucleotide sequence: TGCGCCAGCAGCTTGGCCTTACCCTCGACTAGCGGGAGGACGAACGAGCAGTACTTC. This gives the protein CASSLALPSTSGRTNEQYF.

The chain combines TRBV7-9 with TRBJ1-6, with D maybe TRBD1 (5 bases). The CDR3 is made up of 15 amino acids. Germline V CDR1 and CDR2: SEHNR, FQNEAQ (reference sequence). Deletions cut 5 bases from V and 8 bases from J, with 16 bases between. The CDR3 loop is CASSLDSTRDSPLHF. The CDR3 DNA is TGTGCCAGCAGCCTCGACAGCACCCGGGATTCACCCCTCCACTTT.

Ten or more counts support this clonotype. The rearrangement joins TRBV30 to TRBJ1-1; D gene uncertain. The CDR3 covers 11 residues. The V gene's germline CDR1 is GTSNPN and CDR2 SVGIG (reference sequence). Trimming took off 4 bases at V and 0 bases at J, with 3 bases between the two ends. The CDR3 DNA reads as TGTGCCTGGATTGTGAACACTGAAGCTTTCTTT. Its translation: CAWIVNTEAFF. Supplemented by reference TRBV30 and TRBJ1-1, the full variable domain reads SQTIHQWPATLVQPVGSPLSLECTVEGTSNPNLYWYRQAAGRGLQLLFYSVGIGQISSEVPQNLSASRPQDRQFILSSKKLLLSDSGFYLCAWIVNTEAFFGQGTRLTVV.

In regard to this clonotype: At one end, the junction sequence differs from germline, possibly due to a read error. The CDR3 here is CATSRDRGGGERLFF. The CDR3 DNA reads TGTGCCACCAGCAGAGATCGGGGAGGGGGTGAAAGACTGTTTTTT. The chain links TRBV15 to TRBJ1-4; D might be TRBD1 (6 bases). CDR1 and CDR2 (germline): LNHNV, YYDKDF (reference sequence). This CDR3 spans 15 amino acids.

This clonotype was detected many times. The V gene is TRBV24-1, the J gene TRBJ2-2; 8 nucleotides align to TRBD1. Germline V gene data show CDR1 as KGHDR and CDR2 as SFDVKD. The J segment lost 7 bases and the V segment lost 0 bases, leaving 6 bases of the junction unmatched. The CDR3 has 16 residues. CDR3 loop: CATSDLPGGADGELFF. The CDR3 DNA reads TGTGCCACCAGTGATTTGCCAGGGGGCGCTGACGGGGAGCTGTTTTTT.

V gene TRBV2 combines with J gene TRBJ1-2, with 11 bases identical to TRBD1. CDR1 SNHLY and CDR2 FYNNEI come from the germline V gene. The V and J ends lost 8 bases and 4 bases, in that order; junction bases with no gene match: 3. This CDR3 contains 13 residues. CDR3 sequence: CASGGTGGYGYTF. The DNA for the CDR3 is TGTGCCAGCGGTGGGACAGGGGGCTATGGCTACACCTTC.

The chain links TRBV11-1 to TRBJ2-1; D might be TRBD1 (5 bases). CDR3 size: 15 residues. V dropped 5 bases and J dropped 4 bases, with 15 bases sitting between them. Germline V gene lookup returns CDR1 SGHAT and CDR2 FQDESV (reference sequence). CDR3 DNA: TGTGCCAGCAGCGAGGCCGACAGTTCATACAATGAGCAGTTCTTC. It codes for CASSEADSSYNEQFF.

The J gene is TRBJ2-5, the V gene TRBV20-1; TRBD1 aligns across 9 bases. The CDR3 spans 14 residues. Germline CDR1 reads DFQATT; CDR2 reads SNEGSKA (reference sequence). Trimming cost V 6 bases and J 5 bases; bases outside gene matches: 10. The CDR3: CSAQGLQGAETQYF. Written as DNA, the CDR3 is TGCAGTGCCCAAGGTCTACAGGGGGCGGAGACCCAGTACTTC.

This clonotype was detected a few times. V gene TRBV2 combines with J gene TRBJ1-2, with a weak D call TRBD1 (5 bases). The germline V and J ends were trimmed by 6 bases and 8 bases, with 16 bases remaining between them. Germline CDR1 reads SNHLY; CDR2 reads FYNNEI. The CDR3 totals 13 residues. This CDR3 is CASSKSVGRGYTF. The CDR3, as DNA: TGTGCCAGCAGCAAATCAGTGGGACGGGGCTACACCTTC.

The chain couples TRBV20-1 to TRBJ1-1; the D gene is possibly TRBD1 (6 bases). CDR3 length: 15 amino acids. Deletions cut 0 bases from V and 3 bases from J, with 14 bases between. The germline V gene has CDR1 DFQATT and CDR2 SNEGSKA (reference sequence). CDR3 amino acids: CSARESGGADTEAFF. As DNA, the CDR3 is TGCAGTGCTAGAGAGAGCGGGGGGGCGGACACTGAAGCTTTCTTT.

This chain connects TRBV7-9 to TRBJ1-5; D remains ambiguous. The length of the CDR3 is 13 residues. Germline values: CDR1 SEHNR, CDR2 FQNEAQ (reference sequence). The V and J ends lost 2 bases and 0 bases respectively, with 2 bases between them. CDR3 nucleotide sequence: TGTGCCAGCAGCTTATCTAGCAATCAGCCCCAGCATTTT. Protein: CASSLSSNQPQHF. The whole variable domain, filled in from reference TRBV7-9 and TRBJ1-5, reads DTGVSQNPRHKITKRGQNVTFRCDPISEHNRLYWYRQTLGQGPEFLTYFQNEAQLEKSRLLSDRFSAERPKGSFSTLEIQRTEQGDSAMYLCASSLSSNQPQHFGDGTRLSIL.